This T cell receptor beta chain emerged from a study of OX40 agonist ivuxolimab in advanced cancers. On the study more broadly: Patients were treated with ivuxolimab, an agonistic anti-OX40 (CD134) antibody. Ivuxolimab was administered intravenously to patients at 0.01 to 10 mg/kg every 2 weeks. Study-wide results and limits: Blood T cells, both CD4+ and CD8+, expanded clonally by week 6 at 0.1 to 3.0 mg/kg.

TCRdb's copy holds only in-frame clones and misses some; the assay was immunoSEQ multiplex PCR. The sample contains nearly 45,000 clones, approximately 88% of which appear only once. Concerning this clone: The target antigen is unknown.

Trimming removed 5 bases from V and 2 bases from J; junction bases left unmatched: 2. The CDR3 contains 13 residues. The germline V gene has CDR1 MDHEN and CDR2 SYDVKM. The material sequenced was CD4+ or CD8+ T cells sorted from blood, taken in a trial of the OX40 agonist ivuxolimab. This sequence was found in an adult with an advanced solid tumor such as melanoma, head and neck, liver or kidney cancer. This chain connects TRBV28 to TRBJ2-7; 8 nucleotides align to TRBD1. As DNA, the CDR3 is TGTGCCAGCAGTCGACAGGGGACCTACGAGCAGTACTTC. This gives the protein CASSRQGTYEQYF.